The T cell receptor (beta chain) under discussion was sequenced for a study of response to subunit inactivated influenza vaccine. Deletions cut 0 bases from V and 3 bases from J, with 9 bases between. The CDR3 has 14 amino acids. In germline, CDR1 is SGHDN, CDR2 FVKESK. This clonotype turned up a few times. TCRdb redid the calling of the RT-PCR reads with MiXCR, one entry per CDR3 protein. Here the sample spans 500,000 to 600,000 distinct CDR3 sequences, about 10% being singletons. This sample was shared with a second study, whose subject was T cells expressing NK-cell markers. That paper notes: In generating TCR beta cDNA, 5'RACE template switching with UMIs was used.

The material sequenced was PBMCs from blood, taken on the day of vaccination. The receptor was derived from a man aged 50-59 years who received an inactivated influenza vaccine. The chain carries TRBV14 and TRBJ2-7; no reliable D call. CDR3 loop: CASSQDAIHYEQYF. The CDR3 nucleotides read TGTGCCAGCAGCCAAGATGCAATTCACTACGAGCAGTACTTC.